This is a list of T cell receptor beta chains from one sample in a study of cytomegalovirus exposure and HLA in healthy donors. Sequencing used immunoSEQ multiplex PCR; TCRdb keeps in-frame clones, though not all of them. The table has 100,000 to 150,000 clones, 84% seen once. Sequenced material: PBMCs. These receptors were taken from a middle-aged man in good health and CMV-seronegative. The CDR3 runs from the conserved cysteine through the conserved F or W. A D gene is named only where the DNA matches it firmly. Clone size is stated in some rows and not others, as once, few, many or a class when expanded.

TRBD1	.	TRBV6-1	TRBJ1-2	TGTGCCAGCAGTGAATTTAGCCAGGGGGCCGACTATGGCTACACCTTC	CASSEFSQGADYGYTF
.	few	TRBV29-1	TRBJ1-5	TGCAGCGTTGCAGGGACAAGCACGGGTCAGCCCCAGCATTTT	CSVAGTSTGQPQHF
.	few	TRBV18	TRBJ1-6	TGTGCCAGCTCACCAGAACGGGGTCATTCACCCCTCCACTTT	CASSPERGHSPLHF
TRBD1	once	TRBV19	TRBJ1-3	TGTGCCAGTAGGGACAGGGGACGGAACACCATATATTTT	CASRDRGRNTIYF
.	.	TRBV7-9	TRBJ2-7	TGTTCCAGCAGCTTTAGTCTGGACGAGCAGTACTTC	CSSSFSLDEQYF
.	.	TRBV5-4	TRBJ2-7	TGTGCCAGCAGCTTGTTCTTGGGCCGAGAGGGGCAGTACTTC	CASSLFLGREGQYF
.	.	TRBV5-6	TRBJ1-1	TGTGCCAGCAGTTACCAATCAGGGGCAGCGGTTGAAGCTTTCTTT	CASSYQSGAAVEAFF
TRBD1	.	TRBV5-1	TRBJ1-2	TGCGCCAGCAGCACGGGACAGGGGTTAATGGTCTATGGCTACACCTTC	CASSTGQGLMVYGYTF
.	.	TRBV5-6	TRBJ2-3	TGTGCCAGCAGCTCCGGACTTCCCGTTATAGATACGCAGTATTTT	CASSSGLPVIDTQYF
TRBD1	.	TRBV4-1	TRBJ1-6	TGCGCCAGCAGCCAAGGACAGGGCGATTCACCCCTCCACTTT	CASSQGQGDSPLHF
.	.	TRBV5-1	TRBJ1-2	TGCGCCAGCAGCTTAGGGGGAACTAACTATGGCTACACCTTC	CASSLGGTNYGYTF